The rows below give T cell receptor beta chains drawn from one sample of a study of blood T cell repertoires in COVID-19. The method was immunoSEQ multiplex PCR; TCRdb's version includes in-frame clones alone and lacks a portion of them. Seen here are approximately 180,000 clones, 70% to 90% observed once, and the top ten hold about 9.4%. Specimen: peripheral blood. These receptor sequences come from a woman older than 75 with acute or convalescent COVID-19. Each CDR3 is given with its conserved first and last residue. The D gene is left open where the match is weak. Where a row states a size, it is once, few, many or the class of an expanded clone; other rows omit it.

CDR3aa | CDR3nt | v_gene | d_gene | abundance | len | j_gene
CASSQEGGVAGEQYF | TGCGCCAGCAGCCAAGAGGGGGGGGTAGCGGGCGAGCAGTACTTC | TRBV4-3 | TRBD2 | - | 15 | TRBJ2-7
CASSDRGKGTEAFF | TGCGCCAGCAGTGACAGGGGGAAGGGCACTGAAGCTTTCTTT | TRBV10-2 | TRBD1 | - | 14 | TRBJ1-1
CASSLGVRQRGGETQYF | TGTGCCAGCAGCTTAGGAGTTCGACAGCGGGGGGGCGAGACCCAGTACTTC | TRBV7-7 | TRBD2 | - | 17 | TRBJ2-5
CASTRPLGGQETQYF | TGTGCCAGCACTCGCCCCCTGGGGGGGCAAGAGACCCAGTACTTC | TRBV11-2 | TRBD2 | once | 15 | TRBJ2-5
CASSPQAGTILEQYF | TGTGCCAGCTCACCCCAAGCGGGAACCATCCTCGAGCAGTACTTC | TRBV18 | TRBD2 | - | 15 | TRBJ2-7
CASRSGGQETQYF | TGTGCCAGCAGGAGCGGAGGCCAAGAGACCCAGTACTTC | TRBV6-5 | - | once | 13 | TRBJ2-5
CASSQPGAGAYNEQFF | TGTGCCAGCTCACAACCAGGAGCGGGAGCCTACAATGAGCAGTTCTTC | TRBV18 | TRBD2 | - | 16 | TRBJ2-1
CATMGTGRNSPLHF | TGTGCCACCATGGGGACAGGGCGGAATTCACCCCTCCACTTT | TRBV24-1 | TRBD1 | - | 14 | TRBJ1-6
CASSHRLAGDTDTQYF | TGTGCCAGCAGCCACAGACTAGCGGGAGACACAGATACGCAGTATTTT | TRBV4-2 | TRBD2 | once | 16 | TRBJ2-3
CASASGEGPRIATNEKLFF | TGTGCCAGTGCCTCGGGGGAAGGACCCCGGATTGCAACTAATGAAAAACTGTTTTTT | TRBV4-2 | - | - | 19 | TRBJ1-4
CASTIRASGDYEQFF | TGTGCCAGCACCATAAGGGCTAGCGGTGACTATGAGCAGTTCTTC | TRBV11-2 | TRBD2 | - | 15 | TRBJ2-1
CSVVPSGVDTQYF | TGCAGCGTTGTCCCTAGCGGGGTTGATACGCAGTATTTT | TRBV29-1 | TRBD2 | - | 13 | TRBJ2-3
CASSPGPWSEQFF | TGTGCCAGCAGTCCAGGGCCTTGGAGTGAGCAGTTCTTC | TRBV27 | - | - | 13 | TRBJ2-1
CASSGRTNTGELFF | TGTGCCAGCAGCGGCAGGACGAACACCGGGGAGCTGTTTTTT | TRBV27 | - | - | 14 | TRBJ2-2
CASSLVTGASTDTQYF | TGTGCCAGCAGCTTAGTTACAGGGGCTAGCACAGATACGCAGTATTTT | TRBV7-8 | TRBD1 | - | 16 | TRBJ2-3
CAWKTREGGEKLFF | TGTGCCTGGAAGACCCGGGAAGGAGGTGAAAAACTGTTTTTT | TRBV30 | - | - | 14 | TRBJ1-4
CASSVGAGANVLTF | TGTGCCAGCAGCGTAGGGGCCGGGGCCAACGTCCTGACTTTC | TRBV9 | - | - | 14 | TRBJ2-6
CASSLGGAMTGELFF | TGTGCCAGCAGCCTGGGGGGAGCTATGACCGGGGAGCTGTTTTTT | TRBV5-4 | - | few | 15 | TRBJ2-2
CASSPRSLLESNYGYTF | TGTGCCAGCTCACCACGTTCCCTACTGGAGTCAAACTATGGCTACACCTTC | TRBV18 | - | - | 17 | TRBJ1-2
CASSYADRYGYTF | TGTGCCAGCAGTTACGCGGACAGATATGGCTACACCTTC | TRBV6-5 | - | - | 13 | TRBJ1-2
CASSREGGNQPQHF | TGTGCCAGCAGTCGGGAGGGAGGCAATCAGCCCCAGCATTTT | TRBV6-6 | - | - | 14 | TRBJ1-5
CASSIYFGSSGNTIYF | TGTGCCAGTAGTATATATTTCGGGAGCTCTGGAAACACCATATATTTT | TRBV19 | - | - | 16 | TRBJ1-3
CASSVEQGFNGYTF | TGTGCCAGCAGTGTGGAACAGGGGTTTAATGGCTACACCTTC | TRBV2 | TRBD1 | once | 14 | TRBJ1-2
CASSRDRDRVEAFF | TGTGCCAGCAGTCGAGATCGGGACAGGGTTGAAGCTTTCTTT | TRBV6-5 | TRBD1 | once | 14 | TRBJ1-1
CASSPFWQGGNQPQHF | TGTGCCAGCAGCCCCTTTTGGCAAGGGGGCAATCAGCCCCAGCATTTT | TRBV7-2 | - | - | 16 | TRBJ1-5
CASSVDGQGVWNEQYF | TGTGCCAGCAGCGTAGACGGACAGGGTGTATGGAACGAGCAGTACTTC | TRBV9 | TRBD1 | - | 16 | TRBJ2-7
CASSLGTENTEAFF | TGTGCCAGCAGCTTGGGCACAGAGAACACTGAAGCTTTCTTT | TRBV7-2 | - | - | 14 | TRBJ1-1
CSVAGGPDEQYF | TGCAGCGTTGCAGGGGGTCCGGACGAGCAGTACTTC | TRBV29-1 | TRBD1 | - | 12 | TRBJ2-7
CASTGGDYGYTF | TGTGCCTCGACGGGGGGTGACTATGGCTACACCTTC | TRBV30 | - | few | 12 | TRBJ1-2
CASSLASGTTYEQYF | TGTGCCAGCAGCTTAGCGTCCGGGACAACCTACGAGCAGTACTTC | TRBV7-2 | - | - | 15 | TRBJ2-7
CASRRTGQETQYF | TGTGCCAGCAGGCGGACAGGGCAGGAGACCCAGTACTTC | TRBV12-3/TRBV12-4 | TRBD1 | - | 13 | TRBJ2-5
CASSSARGRFLNEKLFF | TGTGCCAGCAGTTCCGCGCGGGGCCGCTTTCTTAATGAAAAACTGTTTTTT | TRBV6-2/TRBV6-3 | - | - | 17 | TRBJ1-4
CASSSSGIKNTEAFF | TGTGCCAGCAGCTCCTCCGGGATCAAAAACACTGAAGCTTTCTTT | TRBV7-9 | - | - | 15 | TRBJ1-1
CASSLGEDTQYF | TGCGCCAGCAGCTTAGGGGAAGATACGCAGTATTTT | TRBV5-1 | - | - | 12 | TRBJ2-3
CASTGLAGTYNEQFF | TGTGCCAGTACGGGACTAGCGGGAACGTACAATGAGCAGTTCTTC | TRBV19 | TRBD2 | - | 15 | TRBJ2-1
CATAPEVFYGYTF | TGTGCCACGGCCCCAGAGGTTTTCTATGGCTACACCTTC | TRBV2 | - | few | 13 | TRBJ1-2
CASSQREGAGELFF | TGTGCCAGCAGCCAACGGGAAGGCGCCGGGGAGCTGTTTTTT | TRBV3-1/TRBV3-2 | - | - | 14 | TRBJ2-2
CSARVEETQYF | TGCAGTGCTAGAGTTGAGGAGACCCAGTACTTC | TRBV20-1 | - | once | 11 | TRBJ2-5
CASSKGTEVRQPQHF | TGTGCCAGTAGTAAGGGGACAGAGGTTCGGCAGCCCCAGCATTTT | TRBV19 | TRBD1 | - | 15 | TRBJ1-5
CASTFTGETHEQYF | TGTGCCAGCACCTTTACAGGGGAGACCCACGAGCAGTACTTC | TRBV6-6 | TRBD1 | - | 14 | TRBJ2-7
CASSSRQGVNTEAFF | TGTGCCAGTAGTTCCCGACAGGGGGTTAACACTGAAGCTTTCTTT | TRBV19 | TRBD1 | - | 15 | TRBJ1-1
CASSGVGAGVPGEQYF | TGTGCCAGCAGCGGGGTAGGGGCAGGGGTTCCGGGCGAGCAGTACTTC | TRBV11-2 | - | - | 16 | TRBJ2-7
CASSAGRESPLHF | TGTGCCAGCAGCGCGGGGAGGGAGTCACCCCTCCACTTT | TRBV12-3/TRBV12-4 | - | - | 13 | TRBJ1-6
CATSRGQGLNQPQHF | TGTGCCACCAGCAGAGGACAGGGACTCAATCAGCCCCAGCATTTT | TRBV15 | TRBD1 | - | 15 | TRBJ1-5
CASSSRQGAAVIYNEQFF | TGTGCCAGTAGTAGCCGACAGGGGGCAGCGGTCATTTACAATGAGCAGTTCTTC | TRBV19 | TRBD1 | - | 18 | TRBJ2-1
CASSLDRRKQFF | TGTGCCAGCAGTCTCGACAGGCGGAAGCAGTTCTTC | TRBV6-5 | - | - | 12 | TRBJ2-1
CATSPRTGGVNTEAFF | TGTGCCACCAGCCCCCGGACAGGGGGGGTGAACACTGAAGCTTTCTTT | TRBV15 | TRBD1 | few | 16 | TRBJ1-1
CASIRTIGEQYF | TGTGCCAGCATTAGGACTATCGGCGAGCAGTACTTC | TRBV6-5 | - | - | 12 | TRBJ2-7
CASSHGLAGVQETQYF | TGTGCCAGCAGCCACGGACTAGCGGGGGTCCAAGAGACCCAGTACTTC | TRBV11-2 | TRBD2 | once | 16 | TRBJ2-5
CAWSVGGHTGELFF | TGTGCCTGGAGTGTGGGCGGGCACACCGGGGAGCTGTTTTTT | TRBV30 | - | - | 14 | TRBJ2-2
CASSPGQGEEGYTF | TGTGCCAGCAGCCCCGGACAGGGAGAGGAGGGCTACACCTTC | TRBV7-2 | TRBD1 | - | 14 | TRBJ1-2
CASSYIREQYF | TGTGCCAGCAGTTATATTCGCGAGCAGTACTTC | TRBV6-2/TRBV6-3 | - | - | 11 | TRBJ2-7
CASSFPRVTEAFF | TGTGCCAGCAGCTTTCCGCGAGTCACTGAAGCTTTCTTT | TRBV11-2 | - | - | 13 | TRBJ1-1
CASSQTRGLGQGETQYF | TGCGCCAGCAGCCAAACTAGGGGGCTAGGACAGGGAGAGACCCAGTACTTC | TRBV4-1 | TRBD1 | - | 17 | TRBJ2-5
CPSTEAFF | TGTCCTTCCACTGAAGCTTTCTTT | TRBV7-2 | - | - | 8 | TRBJ1-1
CASSLAYRDSNQPQHF | TGTGCCAGCAGCCTTGCGTACAGGGATAGCAATCAGCCCCAGCATTTT | TRBV5-5 | - | - | 16 | TRBJ1-5
CASSLEPSGGYEQYF | TGTGCCAGCAGCTTAGAGCCTAGCGGGGGATACGAGCAGTACTTC | TRBV7-2 | TRBD2 | - | 15 | TRBJ2-7
CAWIRATDTQYF | TGTGCCTGGATTCGAGCAACAGATACGCAGTATTTT | TRBV30 | - | - | 12 | TRBJ2-3
CASGTGGPYGYTF | TGCGCCAGTGGGACAGGGGGCCCCTATGGCTACACCTTC | TRBV5-1 | TRBD1 | many | 13 | TRBJ1-2
CASIGLAIREQFF | TGTGCCAGCATAGGACTAGCTATTCGGGAGCAGTTCTTC | TRBV6-5 | TRBD2 | - | 13 | TRBJ2-1